Sequencing of this TCR beta chain was carried out in a study of cytomegalovirus exposure and HLA in healthy donors. Study-level results: TCR beta chain V- and J-gene trimming was linked, in a later analysis, to a missense variant in DCLRE1C. It was reported that the classifier diagnosed cytomegalovirus status with high specificity and sensitivity in both the original and validation cohorts.

The V gene's germline CDR1 is LNHNV and CDR2 YYDKDF (reference sequence). Trimming at V came to 4 bases and at J to 3 bases, leaving 12 bases not matched to a gene. CDR3 size: 18 residues. Concerning this clone itself: The antigen is not known.

PCR was performed using 60 Vbeta and 13 Jbeta primers. TCRdb's table, derived via immunoSEQ multiplex PCR, lists solely in-frame clones and lacks some. The sample yields around 79,000 clones, 73% seen once. J is TRBJ2-3 and V is TRBV15; 11 bases fit TRBD2. The sequencing input was PBMCs. The clonotype originates from a woman in her thirties or forties in good health and CMV-seropositive. The CDR3 region has the DNA TGTGCCACCAGCACTTCCCCGGCACTAGCGGGAGTAACAGATACGCAGTATTTT. The encoded protein is CATSTSPALAGVTDTQYF.